The 18 T cell receptor beta chains below come from one sample, sequenced in a study of cytomegalovirus exposure and HLA in healthy donors. Both 60 Vbeta primers and 13 Jbeta primers went into the PCR. Repertoires were generated with immunoSEQ multiplex PCR, while TCRdb's copy carries only in-frame clones and drops some. The sample has some 71,000 clones; less than 85% are singletons. Sequenced: PBMCs. The receptors stem from a woman between 50 and 59 years old in good health and CMV-seropositive.

The chain links TRBV28 to TRBJ2-5; possibly TRBD1 for D (6 bases). Germline assignment: CDR1 MDHEN and CDR2 SYDVKM. This CDR3 is 14 amino acids long. V was shortened by 7 bases and J by 2 bases, with 14 bases between the two germline ends. CDR3 sequence: CASTLDSTQETQYF. The CDR3 DNA reads as TGTGCCAGCACCCTGGACAGTACTCAAGAGACCCAGTACTTC.

The chain employs TRBV7-3 and TRBJ1-1, with TRBD1 identical over 9 bases. The CDR3 sequence is 13 residues long. Germline trimming cut 5 bases from V and 7 bases from J; bases unmatched to any gene: 5. Germline V gene sequence: CDR1 SGHTA, CDR2 FQGTGA. The CDR3 reads CASSHGQGFEAFF. The CDR3, as DNA: TGTGCCAGCAGCCACGGACAGGGGTTTGAAGCTTTCTTT.

The chain couples TRBV5-8 to TRBJ1-5, with D possibly matching TRBD1 (5 bases). With 0 bases removed from V and 0 bases from J, the gap between germline ends came to 7 bases. There are 15 residues in the CDR3. CDR1 SGHTS and CDR2 YDEGEE come from the germline V gene. This CDR3 is CASSLGQLSNQPQHF. The CDR3 coding sequence is TGTGCCAGCAGCTTGGGACAGCTTAGCAATCAGCCCCAGCATTTT.

The CDR3 spells CASSLARLAGPGELFF. CDR3 nucleotide sequence: TGTGCCAGCAGCTTAGCTCGGCTAGCGGGGCCCGGGGAGCTGTTTTTT. This rearrangement joins TRBV7-2 to TRBJ2-2; 9 bases agree with TRBD2. J lost 6 bases, V lost 0 bases, and 5 bases had no gene match. The CDR3 has 16 residues. Germline assignment: CDR1 SGHTA and CDR2 FQGNSA. The whole variable domain, remainder taken from reference TRBV7-2 and TRBJ2-2, is GAGVSQSPSNKVTEKGKDVELRCDPISGHTALYWYRQSLGQGLEFLIYFQGNSAPDKSGLPSDRFSAERTGGSVSTLTIQRTQQEDSAVYLCASSLARLAGPGELFFGEGSRLTVL.

The chain has TRBV28 and TRBJ1-2; TRBD1 matches at 7 bases. The germline V gene has CDR1 MDHEN and CDR2 SYDVKM. Losses at the gene ends were 6 bases for V and 8 bases for J; bases not matched to a gene: 12. This CDR3 is 14 amino acids long. CDR3 region: CASRMIDRAEGYTF. CDR3 bases: TGTGCCAGCAGAATGATCGACAGGGCGGAGGGCTACACCTTC.

The rearrangement joins TRBV29-1 to TRBJ1-1; 8 bases agree with TRBD1. Looked up from germline, CDR1 is SQVTM and CDR2 is ANQGSEA. V was clipped by 7 bases and J by 10 bases; unmatched bases: 8. The CDR3 has 11 amino acids. CDR3 residues: CSGADRDGAFF. The CDR3 DNA reads as TGCAGCGGAGCGGACAGGGATGGAGCTTTCTTT.

The V call is TRBV19, the J call TRBJ2-7; tentative D call: TRBD2 (5 bases). The CDR3 loop spans 15 amino acids. Trimming took 3 bases from V and 1 from J, leaving 13 bases between them. Per the germline V gene, CDR1 is LNHDA and CDR2 is SQIVND (reference sequence). DNA of the CDR3: TGTGCCAGTAGTATGCGGGCCGGGTGGTCCTACGAGCAGTACTTC. Protein product: CASSMRAGWSYEQYF.

On this clone: One end of the junction does not line up with germline, which may come from a read error. In nucleotides, the CDR3 is TGTCTCGTGACAGGGGAATACGAGCAGTACTTC. Translation gives CLVTGEYEQYF. The chain joins TRBV20-1 to TRBJ2-7, with 8 bases lining up with TRBD1. CDR3 size: 11 residues. In germline, CDR1 is DFQATT, CDR2 SNEGSKA (reference sequence).

The chain has TRBV5-1 and TRBJ2-1; D might be TRBD2 (6 bases). The germline gives CDR1 SGHRS, CDR2 YFSETQ. The length of the CDR3 is 15 residues. Trimming removed 0 bases at V and 7 bases at J, with 14 bases between. The CDR3 protein is CASSLAGTQDNEQFF. The CDR3 coding sequence is TGCGCCAGCAGCTTGGCCGGGACTCAAGATAATGAGCAGTTCTTC.

V usage is TRBV9 and J usage is TRBJ2-3; TRBD2 is a possible D gene (6 bases). The CDR3 length is 16 residues. Trimming took 0 bases from V and 2 from J, leaving 13 bases between them. The germline V gene has CDR1 SGDLS and CDR2 YYNGEE. CDR3 sequence: CASSVATGLSTDTQYF. The CDR3 DNA is TGTGCCAGCAGCGTAGCGACGGGACTGTCCACAGATACGCAGTATTTT.

This clone was observed a few times. V and J are TRBV4-2 and TRBJ2-3; D may be TRBD2 (5 bases). This CDR3 contains 15 residues. Trimming removed 0 bases from V and 1 base from J, with 8 bases in between. Germline CDR1 is LGHNA and CDR2 is YNFKEQ. The CDR3 region is CASSQEMRGTDTQYF. DNA of the CDR3: TGTGCCAGCAGCCAAGAAATGCGGGGCACAGATACGCAGTATTTT.

The CDR3 here is CASSPGTAYGYTF. In nucleotides, the CDR3 is TGCGCCAGCAGCCCCGGGACAGCTTATGGCTACACCTTC. This chain uses TRBV10-1 with TRBJ1-2; 7 bases align to TRBD1. The CDR3 length is 13 residues. V trimming: 6 bases; J trimming: 5 bases; junction bases outside the gene matches: 6. The germline V gene has CDR1 WNHNN and CDR2 SYGVQD (reference sequence).

Here the CDR3 DNA reads TGTGCCAGCAGTTTTGGACAGGGGAAAGGAAACACCATATATTTT. It codes for CASSFGQGKGNTIYF. This chain links TRBV6-5 with TRBJ1-3; TRBD1 matches 9 bases. V shed 4 bases, J shed 4 bases, and the junction held 5 bases outside the gene matches. In germline, CDR1 is MNHEY, CDR2 SVGAGI. The length of the CDR3 is 15 residues.

The V call is TRBV5-5, the J call TRBJ1-5; 10 nucleotides match TRBD1. V lost 4 bases to trimming and J lost 1 base; unmatched junction nucleotides: 8. The CDR3 loop spans 17 amino acids. Germline V lookup: CDR1 SGHKS, CDR2 YYEKEE (reference sequence). The CDR3 sequence: CASSPEGTGVSNQPQHF. The CDR3 bases are TGTGCCAGCAGCCCAGAGGGGACAGGGGTCAGCAATCAGCCCCAGCATTTT.

This clone turned up a few times. The gene calls are TRBV2 and TRBJ1-1; D uncertain. Trimming cost V 2 bases and J 8 bases, with 12 bases left between them. This CDR3 contains 13 residues. Germline values: CDR1 SNHLY, CDR2 FYNNEI. The CDR3 sequence is CASSERGIVEAFF. The CDR3 region has the DNA TGTGCCAGCAGTGAACGGGGAATCGTAGAAGCTTTCTTT.

The V call is TRBV5-5, the J call TRBJ1-2; D remains ambiguous. From germline, CDR1 is SGHKS and CDR2 YYEKEE (reference sequence). V was cut by 0 bases and J by 4 bases, with 7 bases left in between. This CDR3 has 13 amino acids. CDR3 nucleotides: TGTGCCAGCAGCTTGGGAGGGAGCTATGGCTACACCTTC. It specifies CASSLGGSYGYTF.

The chain has TRBV5-1 and TRBJ1-2, with D perhaps TRBD1 (5 bases). Germline CDR1 and CDR2: SGHRS and YFSETQ. Deletions cut 4 bases from V and 2 bases from J, with 9 bases between. The CDR3 extends over 13 amino acids. CDR3 nucleotide sequence: TGCGCCAGCAGCAATCAGGGAAACTATGGCTACACCTTC. Amino acids: CASSNQGNYGYTF. Variable domain in full (rest from reference TRBV5-1 and TRBJ1-2): KAGVTQTPRYLIKTRGQQVTLSCSPISGHRSVSWYQQTPGQGLQFLFEYFSETQRNKGNFPGRFSGRQFSNSRSEMNVSTLELGDSALYLCASSNQGNYGYTFGSGTRLTVV.

This chain links TRBV5-1 with TRBJ2-2; 8 nucleotides match TRBD1. The CDR3 length is 16 residues. Germline assignment: CDR1 SGHRS and CDR2 YFSETQ. V lost 3 bases to trimming and J lost 3 bases; unmatched junction nucleotides: 7. CDR3 amino acids: CASSSQGARDTGELFF. The CDR3, as DNA: TGCGCCAGCAGCTCCCAGGGGGCACGGGACACCGGGGAGCTGTTTTTT.